This entry is about one T cell receptor beta chain. Its antigen is still unknown. This entry comes from a study of cytomegalovirus exposure and HLA in healthy donors. Study results and limitations: It was 150 to 200 TCR beta chains that were listed as cytomegalovirus-associated.

This CDR3 has 15 amino acids. V dropped 7 bases and J dropped 1 base, with 15 bases sitting between them. The germline CDR1 and CDR2 sequences are SGDLS and YYNGEE. The table came from immunoSEQ multiplex PCR; TCRdb's copy has only in-frame clones and leaves some out. The table includes about 160,000 clones, under 90% detected once. This TCR was recovered from a man younger than 30 in good health and CMV-seropositive. The chain employs TRBV9 and TRBJ2-1; D perhaps matches TRBD2 (7 bases). Source material: PBMCs. In DNA form, the CDR3 reads TGTGCCAGCTTGGGGGGGGACAAATCCTACAATGAGCAGTTCTTC. As protein: CASLGGDKSYNEQFF.